The clone carrying this T cell receptor beta chain was found a few times. This entry belongs to a study of metastatic and nonmetastatic thyroid tumors. TCRdb called clones again from the PCR reads with MiXCR. Of 30,000 to 35,000 clones in the sample, about 32% were seen once. There were no patients who had received any treatment before thyroid surgery. The CDR3 contains 16 residues. Germline-derived CDR1 and CDR2 are MDHEN and SYDVKM. The trim removed 6 bases at V and 0 bases at J, leaving 6 bases unmatched. The rearrangement uses TRBV28 and TRBJ2-2, with 8 bases aligning to TRBD1. Sequences were obtained from tumor tissue. This receptor was obtained from a female donor with papillary thyroid cancer or a benign thyroid nodule (not recorded which). Some clones in this sample may be carry-over from other donors' samples. In DNA, the CDR3 is TGTGCCAGCAGCCTAGCGACAGGGGCGAACACCGGGGAGCTGTTTTTT. Amino acid sequence: CASSLATGANTGELFF.